These 22 T cell receptor beta chains originate from one sample sequenced in a study of cytomegalovirus exposure and HLA in healthy donors. Primers for the PCR totalled 60 Vbeta and 13 Jbeta. Assay: immunoSEQ multiplex PCR; the TCRdb copy retains only in-frame clones and omits some. The sample has around 160,000 clones. The sample was PBMCs. Receptors originate from a woman between 50 and 59 years old in good health and CMV-seronegative.

The chain employs TRBV9 and TRBJ2-3; D is perhaps TRBD2 (7 bases). The germline V gene encodes CDR1 SGDLS and CDR2 YYNGEE. The ends were cut back, 2 bases at V and 4 bases at J, with 17 bases in the middle. This CDR3 has 16 amino acids. DNA for the CDR3: TGTGCCAGCAGCGTCGGAGGGGGGGCCTGGGCAGATACGCAGTATTTT. This sequence encodes CASSVGGGAWADTQYF.

V usage is TRBV19 and J usage is TRBJ1-1, with 9 nucleotides matching TRBD1. CDR3 length: 17 residues. CDR1 is LNHDA, CDR2 SQIVND, per germline (reference sequence). V was pared by 2 bases and J by 2 bases, with 9 bases of the junction left unmatched. The DNA of the CDR3 is TGTGCCAGTAGTATACCATTGGGGACAGGGCTAAACACTGAAGCTTTCTTT. Its protein is CASSIPLGTGLNTEAFF.

The chain joins TRBV2 to TRBJ2-3; tentatively, D is TRBD1 (5 bases). Germline assignment: CDR1 SNHLY and CDR2 FYNNEI. The CDR3 covers 14 residues. The germline V and J ends were trimmed by 8 bases and 2 bases, with 14 bases remaining between them. CDR3 sequence reads: CASAAQGHTDTQYF. In DNA, the CDR3 is TGTGCCAGCGCGGCTCAGGGTCACACAGATACGCAGTATTTT.

This chain links TRBV9 with TRBJ2-5; 11 bases agree with TRBD2. V dropped 0 bases and J dropped 2; count of bases not matched to a gene: 0. Germline assignment: CDR1 SGDLS and CDR2 YYNGEE. The length of the CDR3 is 15 residues. The CDR3 region has the DNA TGTGCCAGCAGCGTAGGGACTAGCGGGCAAGAGACCCAGTACTTC. This encodes CASSVGTSGQETQYF.

This chain uses TRBV27 with TRBJ2-3; 9 bases map to TRBD2. V was clipped by 3 bases and J by 5 bases; unmatched bases: 6. Per germline, CDR1 MNHEY and CDR2 SMNVEV (reference sequence). CDR3 length: 15 residues. The CDR3 coding sequence is TGTGCCAGCAGTTTCCAGCGGGGGGCGGTAGATACGCAGTATTTT. Translation gives CASSFQRGAVDTQYF.

The chain carries TRBV28 and TRBJ2-7; 7 bases are shared with TRBD1. CDR1 and CDR2 (germline): MDHEN, SYDVKM. Trimming removed 4 bases from V and 3 bases from J; junction bases left unmatched: 3. The CDR3 length is 13 residues. CDR3 in DNA: TGTGCCAGCAGTTCGGACAGGTTCTACGAGCAGTACTTC. Residues: CASSSDRFYEQYF.

The chain joins TRBV28 to TRBJ2-7; 9 bases map to TRBD2. This CDR3 contains 15 residues. Germline V gene data show CDR1 as MDHEN and CDR2 as SYDVKM. J was trimmed by 1 base and V by 2 bases; bases with no gene match: 3. CDR3 region: CASSLAGGLSYEQYF. The DNA of the CDR3 is TGTGCCAGCAGTTTAGCGGGAGGGCTATCCTACGAGCAGTACTTC.

V gene TRBV1 combines with J gene TRBJ2-3; the DNA was not used to check the table's D call, TRBD2. TRBV1 counts as a pseudogene. The CDR3 totals 16 residues. The chain's CDR3 is CTSSQATSGGTDTQYF. CDR3 DNA: TGCACCAGCAGCCAAGCGACTAGCGGGGGCACAGATACGCAGTATTTT.

The chain recombines TRBV10-3 with TRBJ2-6; 9 nucleotides match TRBD2. The length of the CDR3 is 15 residues. Germline assignment: CDR1 ENHRY and CDR2 SYGVKD. Trimming at V came to 6 bases and at J to 4 bases, leaving 4 bases not matched to a gene. The CDR3 region is CAISGGLAGANVLTF. Here the CDR3 DNA reads TGTGCCATCAGCGGGGGACTAGCCGGGGCCAACGTCCTGACTTTC.

The rearrangement joins TRBV30 to TRBJ2-5; D might be TRBD1 (7 bases). V dropped 0 bases and J dropped 4 bases, with 12 bases sitting between them. Per the germline V gene, CDR1 is GTSNPN and CDR2 is SVGIG (reference sequence). CDR3 length: 14 amino acids. The CDR3 protein is CAWSVQGRRETQYF. CDR3 nucleotides: TGTGCCTGGAGTGTACAGGGGAGGCGAGAGACCCAGTACTTC. Using reference TRBV30 and TRBJ2-5 for the parts outside the CDR3, the full variable domain is SQTIHQWPATLVQPVGSPLSLECTVEGTSNPNLYWYRQAAGRGLQLLFYSVGIGQISSEVPQNLSASRPQDRQFILSSKKLLLSDSGFYLCAWSVQGRRETQYFGPGTRLLVL.

V is TRBV5-1 and J is TRBJ2-5; D perhaps matches TRBD2 (6 bases). The CDR3 runs 16 residues. Trimming took off 0 bases at V and 1 base at J, with 13 bases between the two ends. Germline V gene data show CDR1 as SGHRS and CDR2 as YFSETQ. The CDR3 DNA reads TGCGCCAGCAGCTTGGTAGCGTCTAGCGTCCAAGAGACCCAGTACTTC. It encodes CASSLVASSVQETQYF.

The chain couples TRBV5-1 to TRBJ2-1, with a possible D match to TRBD1 (6 bases). Germline CDR1 is SGHRS and CDR2 is YFSETQ. Between the trimmed V and J ends, which lost 4 bases and 7 bases, there was a span of 12 bases. CDR3 length: 13 residues. This CDR3 reads CASSNREGNEQFF. The DNA for the CDR3 is TGCGCCAGCAGCAACAGGGAAGGAAATGAGCAGTTCTTC.

The chain combines TRBV19 with TRBJ1-1; D remains ambiguous. Germline lookup yields CDR1 LNHDA and CDR2 SQIVND (reference sequence). V was shortened by 5 bases and J by 1 base, with 8 bases between the two germline ends. The CDR3 is 13 amino acids. This chain's CDR3 is CASSPTTNTEAFF. The CDR3 DNA reads as TGTGCCAGTAGTCCGACAACGAACACTGAAGCTTTCTTT.

The chain couples TRBV19 to TRBJ1-5; 7 bases map to TRBD1. V was clipped by 4 bases and J by 5 bases; unmatched bases: 5. Germline CDR1 is LNHDA and CDR2 is SQIVND (reference sequence). The CDR3 is 14 amino acids. CDR3 residues: CASSNDRVHQPQHF. In DNA form, the CDR3 reads TGTGCCAGTAGTAACGACAGGGTTCATCAGCCCCAGCATTTT.

The chain is built from TRBV11-2 and TRBJ1-1; TRBD1 is a possible D gene (6 bases). The germline V and J ends were trimmed by 1 base and 5 bases, with 14 bases remaining between them. Germline V CDR1 and CDR2: SGHAT, FQNNGV. The CDR3 has 15 residues. The chain's CDR3 is CASSLGTGYNTEAFF. CDR3 coding DNA: TGTGCCAGCAGCTTAGGAACAGGGTACAATACTGAAGCTTTCTTT.

This chain links TRBV29-1 with TRBJ1-1, with D hard to call. Germline-derived CDR1 and CDR2 are SQVTM and ANQGSEA. The CDR3 sequence is 12 residues long. V was pared by 5 bases and J by 3 bases, with 10 bases between. CDR3 sequence: CSVQVTYTEAFF. CDR3 nucleotide sequence: TGCAGCGTTCAAGTGACTTACACTGAAGCTTTCTTT.

With regard to this clone: Other DNA variants within this sample encode the same CDR3. DNA of the CDR3: TGTGCCAGCAGCCCCCTAGCGGGAGGGTCCTACAATGAGCAGTTCTTC. Translation: CASSPLAGGSYNEQFF. The V and J genes are TRBV4-2 and TRBJ2-1; 12 nucleotides align to TRBD2. Trimming at V came to 4 bases and at J to 1 base, leaving 2 bases not matched to a gene. Germline CDR1 LGHNA, CDR2 YNFKEQ. The CDR3 sequence is 16 residues long.

This chain connects TRBV5-6 to TRBJ1-6, with 9 bases fitting TRBD1. The CDR3 is 17 amino acids. V was clipped by 2 bases and J by 7 bases; unmatched bases: 10. CDR1 is SGHDT, CDR2 YYEEEE, per germline. In DNA, the CDR3 is TGTGCCAGCAGCTTCGGGACAGGGTCTGTAATCAATTCACCCCTCCACTTT. Translating gives CASSFGTGSVINSPLHF.

J is TRBJ2-3 and V is TRBV5-4; a possible D gene is TRBD2 (5 bases). The CDR3 is 17 amino acids. The germline V gene encodes CDR1 SGHNT and CDR2 YYREEE (reference sequence). V lost 2 bases, J lost 0 bases, and 16 bases lay in between. Here the CDR3 DNA reads TGTGCCAGCAGCTTAGGTTTGGCGGGTTTAAGCACAGATACGCAGTATTTT. Translation gives CASSLGLAGLSTDTQYF.

V and J are TRBV12-5 and TRBJ1-5; 8 bases line up with TRBD1. Unmatched junction bases numbered 2, after V lost 1 base and J lost 6 bases. The germline gives CDR1 LGHNT, CDR2 FRNRAP. The CDR3 extends over 14 amino acids. The CDR3 reads CASGLAGGGQPQHF. CDR3 nucleotide sequence: TGTGCTAGTGGTTTGGCAGGGGGCGGTCAGCCCCAGCATTTT.

The chain couples TRBV7-6 to TRBJ2-6; 8 bases align to TRBD1. V was pared by 5 bases and J by 2 bases, with 2 bases of the junction left unmatched. Germline V gives CDR1 SGHVS, CDR2 FNYEAQ. This CDR3 has 15 residues. CDR3 amino acids: CASSPRGPGANVLTF. CDR3 bases: TGTGCCAGCAGCCCCAGGGGGCCTGGGGCCAACGTCCTGACTTTC.

CDR3 loop: CASSLLSGKGNQPQHF. The CDR3 DNA follows: TGCGCCAGCAGCTTGTTATCCGGGAAGGGCAATCAGCCCCAGCATTTT. The chain links TRBV5-1 to TRBJ1-5, with D unclear. Germline CDR1 SGHRS, CDR2 YFSETQ. This CDR3 has 16 amino acids. V was trimmed by 1 base and J by 2 bases, leaving 13 bases between them.